This is a list of T cell receptor beta chains from one sample in a study of T cells in Graves' hyperthyroidism and ophthalmopathy. TCRdb redid the calling of the multiplex PCR reads with MiXCR, one entry per CDR3 protein. The data show over 700,000 distinct CDR3 sequences, roughly a third seen once. Material: blood. These TCRs come from a woman aged 40 to 50 with Graves' hyperthyroidism. The CDR3 runs from the conserved cysteine through the conserved F or W. The order of the fields is V gene, clone size, J gene, D gene, CDR3 length, CDR3 protein, CDR3 DNA. A D gene is named only where the DNA matches it firmly. Some rows mark clone size as missing; the rest say once, few, many or name a class of expanded clone.

>TRBV19|few|TRBJ2-2|.|13
CASQLMGPGELFF
TGTGCCAGTCAACTTATGGGACCCGGGGAGCTGTTTTTT
>TRBV4-1|.|TRBJ1-1|.|15
CASSQGAVMNTEAFF
TGCGCCAGCAGCCAAGGGGCCGTCATGAACACTGAAGCTTTCTTT
>TRBV9|.|TRBJ1-2|.|16
CASSVDPGDDFYGYTF
TGTGCCAGCAGCGTAGATCCAGGGGACGATTTCTATGGCTACACCTTC
>TRBV7-7|many|TRBJ2-5|.|15
CASSLRLGQQETQYF
TGTGCTAGCAGCTTGCGCCTTGGACAGCAAGAGACCCAGTACTTC
>TRBV20-1|.|TRBJ2-5|.|13
CSAPAGWNETQYF
TGCAGTGCTCCCGCAGGGTGGAACGAGACCCAGTACTTC
>TRBV25-1|.|TRBJ2-5|.|15
CASQDSGHYQETQYF
TGTGCCAGCCAAGATTCCGGACACTACCAAGAGACCCAGTACTTC
>TRBV12-3/TRBV12-4|many|TRBJ1-3|.|14
CASSPVRSGNTIYF
TGTGCCAGCAGCCCGGTCAGGTCTGGAAACACCATATATTTT
>TRBV10-3|.|TRBJ1-5|TRBD1|16
CAISEPPGTGGRSQHF
TGTGCCATCAGTGAGCCACCGGGGACAGGGGGAAGGTCCCAGCATTTT
>TRBV29-1|.|TRBJ1-2|.|12
CSHGEVFYGYTF
TGCAGCCACGGGGAGGTCTTTTATGGCTACACCTTC
>TRBV25-1|.|TRBJ1-6|TRBD1|13
CASRGQNNSPLHF
TGTGCCAGCCGGGGACAGAATAATTCACCCCTCCACTTT
>TRBV12-3/TRBV12-4|.|TRBJ1-4|.|14
CASSFAGFEEKLFF
TGTGCCAGCAGTTTCGCGGGGTTTGAAGAAAAACTGTTTTTT
>TRBV12-3/TRBV12-4|few|TRBJ2-7|.|18
CASSPSVDPRTGEYEQYF
TGTGCCAGCAGCCCTAGTGTGGATCCAAGGACGGGAGAATACGAGCAGTACTTC
>TRBV5-1|many|TRBJ1-2|.|12
CASRARNYGYTF
TGCGCCAGCAGGGCCCGGAACTATGGCTACACCTTC
>TRBV25-1|.|TRBJ1-1|TRBD1|15
CASVEEGTGDTEAFF
TGTGCCAGCGTTGAAGAGGGGACAGGGGATACTGAAGCTTTCTTT
>TRBV19|few|TRBJ1-2|TRBD1|16
CASSIGGTVAVYGYTF
TGTGCCAGTAGTATAGGGGGGACAGTAGCGGTCTATGGCTACACCTTC
>TRBV5-1|many|TRBJ2-6|.|14
CASSWGLGANVLTF
TGCGCCAGCAGCTGGGGTCTTGGGGCCAACGTCCTGACTTTC
>TRBV4-3|few|TRBJ1-1|.|18
CASSQEWVGRERDTEAFF
TGCGCCAGCAGCCAAGAGTGGGTGGGGAGGGAAAGGGACACTGAAGCTTTCTTT
>TRBV7-2|.|TRBJ2-7|TRBD2|15
CASSLVLGTSNEQYF
TGTGCCAGCAGCTTAGTCCTCGGGACTAGCAACGAGCAGTACTTC
>TRBV7-9|many|TRBJ1-4|.|14
CASSLEQRNEKLFF
TGTGCCAGCAGCTTAGAACAGCGGAATGAAAAACTGTTTTTT
>TRBV29-1|many|TRBJ1-2|TRBD1|11
CSVQGDYGYTF
TGCAGCGTTCAGGGGGACTATGGCTACACCTTC